This TCR delta chain was sequenced for a study of gamma-delta T cells after stem cell transplantation. This clone was observed a few times. Given a much more abundant clone one base away, this may be a read error. Other DNA sequences in this specimen translate into the identical CDR3. TCRdb redid clone calling on the RT-PCR reads using CATT. The data hold approximately 6,500 delta-chain clones, with about 23% observed a single time. The germline V gene encodes CDR1 GEAIGNYY and CDR2 EKD. The CDR3 contains 17 residues. V lost 0 bases to trimming and J lost 7 bases; unmatched junction nucleotides: 4. The J gene is TRDJ3, the V gene TRDV2, with 11 bases identical to TRDD3. Sequenced input: gamma-delta T cells. This sequence was found in a human donor. It is not recorded whose cells these are; they may come from a transplant donor. CDR3 sequence reads: CACDTLLGDRDTRQMFF. CDR3 nucleotides: TGTGCCTGTGACACCCTACTGGGGGATAGAGACACCCGACAGATGTTTTTC.